Shown below are 14 T cell receptor beta chains from a single sample sequenced in a study of T-cell reconstitution after alpha-beta-depleted transplantation in children. This sample's TCRbeta library carried unique molecular identifier barcodes. TCRdb independently ran MiXCR on the PCR reads; one entry per CDR3 protein. The repertoire holds around 90,000 distinct CDR3 sequences, about a sixth seen once, with about 19% in the top ten. This sample comprised PBMCs, mostly from graft donor cells, obtained 180 days after TCRalphabeta/CD19-depleted stem cell transplant. The origin of the receptors is a male patient between 2 and 10 years old who had a stem cell transplant for acute lymphoblastic leukemia, so the T cells may come from the graft donor.

V is TRBV15 and J is TRBJ1-6, with D perhaps matching TRBD1 (6 bases). The germline gives CDR1 LNHNV, CDR2 YYDKDF (reference sequence). The CDR3 totals 13 residues. The V gene lost 0 bases and the J gene lost 10 bases, with 7 bases spanning the gap. The CDR3 loop is CATSRERGSPLHF. In nucleotides, the CDR3 is TGTGCCACCAGCAGAGAGAGGGGGTCACCCCTCCACTTT.

This clonotype was seen many times. The CDR3 sequence is CSAGGTSGSTDTQYF. CDR3 in DNA: TGCAGTGCTGGGGGGACTAGCGGAAGCACAGATACGCAGTATTTT. V usage is TRBV20-1 and J usage is TRBJ2-3; the match to TRBD2 covers 11 bases. CDR3 size: 15 residues. Germline-derived CDR1 and CDR2 are DFQATT and SNEGSKA (reference sequence). With V trimmed by 5 bases and J by 0 bases, 4 bases remained unmatched.

This clonotype was observed a few times. This chain uses TRBV12-3 or TRBV12-4 with TRBJ1-1; a weak D match, TRBD1 (6 bases). The CDR3 length is 14 residues. With 6 bases removed from V and 0 bases from J, the gap between germline ends came to 11 bases. For the CDR3, the DNA is TGTGCCAGCAGCCAGGGACAATTGAACACTGAAGCTTTCTTT. This translates into CASSQGQLNTEAFF.

For this clonotype: With a much larger clone just one base away, this may be a read error. Given the absence of the conserved phenylalanine or tryptophan at the CDR3 end, a read error is likely. V gene TRBV20-1 combines with J gene TRBJ2-1, with D maybe TRBD2 (5 bases). The CDR3 is made up of 11 amino acids. Trimming left V 5 bases short and J 7 bases short, with 9 bases between. Germline V lookup: CDR1 DFQATT, CDR2 SNEGSKA (reference sequence). The CDR3 here is CSASGWNEQFL. CDR3 coding DNA: TGCAGTGCTTCGGGGTGGAATGAGCAGTTCTTA.

CDR3 DNA sequence: TGCAGCGGAAGAGAAACCGGGGAGCTGTTTTTT. Its protein product is CSGRETGELFF. This chain links TRBV29-1 with TRBJ2-2; D ambiguous. V lost 7 bases, J lost 5 bases, and 8 bases lay in between. The CDR3 length is 11 residues. Germline V CDR1 and CDR2: SQVTM, ANQGSEA.

The V call is TRBV18, the J call TRBJ1-5; 7 bases map to TRBD1. With 4 bases clipped from V and 1 base from J, the junction kept 7 bases outside the gene matches. The germline CDR1 and CDR2 sequences are KGHSH and LQKENI. The CDR3 loop spans 16 amino acids. DNA of the CDR3: TGTGCCAGCTCACGGATACAGGGGAGAAGCAATCAGCCCCAGCATTTT. It encodes CASSRIQGRSNQPQHF.

J is TRBJ2-7 and V is TRBV20-1, with 9 positions matching TRBD1. Losses at the gene ends were 0 bases for V and 5 bases for J; bases not matched to a gene: 2. CDR1 and CDR2 (germline): DFQATT, SNEGSKA (reference sequence). This CDR3 is 13 amino acids long. CDR3 residues: CSARDWDRDEQYF. DNA of the CDR3: TGCAGTGCTAGAGATTGGGACAGGGACGAGCAGTACTTC.

The chain has TRBV12-3 or TRBV12-4 and TRBJ2-7, with D possibly being TRBD2 (8 bases). V was clipped by 3 bases and J by 2 bases, with 17 bases between them. This CDR3 is built from 16 residues. This chain's CDR3 is CASSLLAGRGPYEQYF. The CDR3 DNA sequence: TGTGCCAGCAGTTTGTTAGCGGGGAGGGGGCCCTACGAGCAGTACTTC.

This clonotype turned up a few times. The V and J genes are TRBV5-1 and TRBJ2-2; tentative D call: TRBD2 (6 bases). CDR3 length equals 16 residues. Germline CDR1 is SGHRS and CDR2 is YFSETQ. Trimming shortened V by 0 bases and J by 3 bases, and 12 bases separated the two germline ends. CDR3 DNA sequence: TGCGCCAGCAGCTTGGAGGGAGGTAGACACACCGGGGAGCTGTTTTTT. Its protein is CASSLEGGRHTGELFF.

This clonotype occurred a few times. This rearrangement joins TRBV9 to TRBJ1-1; D remains ambiguous. Germline V gives CDR1 SGDLS, CDR2 YYNGEE. V shed 3 bases and J shed 8 bases, with 2 bases lying between them. The length of the CDR3 is 9 residues. The DNA for the CDR3 is TGTGCCAGCAGCGCAGAAGCTTTCTTT. Translation: CASSAEAFF.

The sample holds a few counts of this clonotype. This sequence joins TRBV7-6 and TRBJ1-5, with a tentative D call TRBD1 (5 bases). The CDR3 sequence is 19 residues long. CDR1 is SGHVS, CDR2 FNYEAQ, per germline. V was shortened by 1 base and J by 4 bases, with 23 bases between the two germline ends. As DNA, the CDR3 is TGTGCCAGCAGCTTAGTCCCGCTGTCAGCAGACAGCACAAATCAGCCCCAGCATTTT. As protein: CASSLVPLSADSTNQPQHF.

CDR3 sequence reads: CASSSPGMPREQYF. The CDR3, as DNA: TGTGCCAGTAGTTCCCCCGGGATGCCACGGGAGCAGTACTTC. The chain recombines TRBV19 with TRBJ2-7; the D gene is possibly TRBD2 (5 bases). Germline-derived CDR1 and CDR2 are LNHDA and SQIVND (reference sequence). The V end lost 5 bases, the J end lost 7 bases, and 18 bases lay between the germline ends. The CDR3 is 14 residues long.

This sequence joins TRBV7-9 and TRBJ2-1; D is perhaps TRBD1 or TRBD2 (5 bases each). The CDR3 spans 15 residues. CDR1 SEHNR and CDR2 FQNEAQ come from the germline V gene (reference sequence). The V end lost 0 bases, the J end lost 8 bases, and 14 bases lay between the germline ends. The CDR3 sequence: CASSLAAPLGDEQFF. CDR3 sequence (DNA): TGTGCCAGCAGCTTAGCAGCCCCCCTGGGGGATGAGCAGTTCTTC.

This clonotype has at least ten counts. This chain joins TRBV28 and TRBJ2-1; 7 nucleotides align to TRBD1. CDR1 MDHEN and CDR2 SYDVKM come from the germline V gene. Trimming at V came to 6 bases and at J to 3 bases, leaving 8 bases not matched to a gene. The CDR3 totals 15 residues. The CDR3 protein is CASRTGTVIYNEQFF. DNA of the CDR3: TGTGCCAGCAGGACCGGGACAGTGATCTACAATGAGCAGTTCTTC.